This note documents a single T cell receptor beta chain sequence. As yet, its antigen is unknown. Repertoires were generated with immunoSEQ multiplex PCR, while TCRdb's copy carries only in-frame clones and drops some. The sample lists 200,000 to 300,000 clones, approximately 86% occurring once. The sample is drawn from a study of cytomegalovirus exposure and HLA in healthy donors. Study results and caveats: Associated with cytomegalovirus, according to the listing, were 150 to 200 TCR beta chains. The finding came from a later analysis; first-cohort TCR clusters tended to co-occur in the roughly 110 validation repertoires. Rarity held for most TCR sequences, but there were some public TCRs that occurred in many donors.

From germline, CDR1 is MDHEN and CDR2 SYDVKM. This CDR3 is built from 12 residues. V was pared by 5 bases and J by 9 bases, with 13 bases between. The donors were members of the validation cohort, which comprised more than 90 subjects and was separate from the first cohort of fewer than 700 subjects. The V and J genes are TRBV28 and TRBJ2-5; tentative D call: TRBD2 (5 bases). Sequencing was done on a sample of PBMCs. This sequence was found in a woman aged 25 to 39 in good health and CMV-seropositive. Written as DNA, the CDR3 is TGTGCCAGCAGTCTTACGCAGGAGGCCCAGTACTTC. Protein: CASSLTQEAQYF.